This T cell receptor (beta chain) was sequenced in a study of shared clonotypes between healthy human individuals. Positive CCR7 selection of CD45RO-negative cells yielded the naive CD8 cells, and terminally differentiated effector memory CD45RA+ cells were excluded. Trimming removed 0 bases at V and 3 bases at J, with 9 bases between. CDR1 and CDR2 (germline): SGHVS, FNYEAQ. This CDR3 spans 15 amino acids. TCRdb keeps only in-frame clones here, not all; method: immunoSEQ multiplex PCR. The table shows some 2,000,000 clones, with about 95% occurring only once. V is TRBV7-6 and J is TRBJ1-5; weak D call: TRBD1 (5 bases). The source is a man aged 18 to 35 in good health. Input material: naive CD8+ T cells sorted from blood. Here the CDR3 DNA reads TGTGCCAGCAGCTTAGCGGCAGGGTACAATCAGCCCCAGCATTTT. This sequence encodes CASSLAAGYNQPQHF.